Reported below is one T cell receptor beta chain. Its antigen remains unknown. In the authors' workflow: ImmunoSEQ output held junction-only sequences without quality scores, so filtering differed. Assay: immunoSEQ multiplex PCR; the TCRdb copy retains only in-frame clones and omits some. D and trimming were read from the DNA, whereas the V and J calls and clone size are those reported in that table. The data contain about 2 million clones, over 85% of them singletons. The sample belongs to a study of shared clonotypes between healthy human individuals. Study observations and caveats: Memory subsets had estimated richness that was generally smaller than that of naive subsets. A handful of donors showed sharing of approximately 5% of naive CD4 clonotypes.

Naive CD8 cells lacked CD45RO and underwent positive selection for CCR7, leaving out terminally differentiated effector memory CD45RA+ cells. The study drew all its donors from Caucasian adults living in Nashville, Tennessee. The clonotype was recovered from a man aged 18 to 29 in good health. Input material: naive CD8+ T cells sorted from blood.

The CDR3 nucleotides read TGTGCCAGCAGCCCGGCCGGCGGCGGGACAGGGGCCAACGAGCAGTACTTC. Protein product: CASSPAGGGTGANEQYF. V gene TRBV7-9 combines with J gene TRBJ2-7; 10 bases are shared with TRBD1. The CDR3 is made up of 17 amino acids. CDR1 and CDR2 (germline): SEHNR, FQNEAQ (reference sequence). Losses at the gene ends were 5 bases for V and 5 bases for J; bases not matched to a gene: 15. The full variable domain, rest sourced from reference TRBV7-9 and TRBJ2-7, is DTGVSQNPRHKITKRGQNVTFRCDPISEHNRLYWYRQTLGQGPEFLTYFQNEAQLEKSRLLSDRFSAERPKGSFSTLEIQRTEQGDSAMYLCASSPAGGGTGANEQYFGPGTRLTVT.